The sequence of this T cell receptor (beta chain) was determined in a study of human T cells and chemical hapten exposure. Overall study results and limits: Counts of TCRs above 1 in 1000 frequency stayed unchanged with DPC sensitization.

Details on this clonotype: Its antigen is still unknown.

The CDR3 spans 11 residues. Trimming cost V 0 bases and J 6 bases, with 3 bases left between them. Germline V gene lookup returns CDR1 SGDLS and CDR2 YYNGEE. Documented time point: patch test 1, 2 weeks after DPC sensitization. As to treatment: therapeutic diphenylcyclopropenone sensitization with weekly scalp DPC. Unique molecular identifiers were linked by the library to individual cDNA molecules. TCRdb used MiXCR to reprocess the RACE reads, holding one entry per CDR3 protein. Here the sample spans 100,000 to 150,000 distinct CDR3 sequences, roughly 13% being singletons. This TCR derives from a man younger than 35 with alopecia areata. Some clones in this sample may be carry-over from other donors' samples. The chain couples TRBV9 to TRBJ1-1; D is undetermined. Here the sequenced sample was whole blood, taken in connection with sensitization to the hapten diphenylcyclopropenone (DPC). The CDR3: CASSVVAEAFF. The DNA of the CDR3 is TGTGCCAGCAGCGTAGTCGCTGAAGCTTTCTTT.